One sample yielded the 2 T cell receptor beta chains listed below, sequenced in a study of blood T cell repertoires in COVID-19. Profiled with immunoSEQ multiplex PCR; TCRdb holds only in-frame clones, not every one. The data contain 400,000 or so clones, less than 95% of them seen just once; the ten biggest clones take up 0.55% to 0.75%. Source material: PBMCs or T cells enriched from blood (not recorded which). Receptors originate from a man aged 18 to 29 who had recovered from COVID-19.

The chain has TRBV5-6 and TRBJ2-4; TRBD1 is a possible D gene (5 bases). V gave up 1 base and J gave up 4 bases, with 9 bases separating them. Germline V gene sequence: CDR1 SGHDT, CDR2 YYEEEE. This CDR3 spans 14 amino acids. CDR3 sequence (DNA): TGTGCCAGCAGCTTGATGGGGCAGAAAAACATTCAGTACTTC. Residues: CASSLMGQKNIQYF.

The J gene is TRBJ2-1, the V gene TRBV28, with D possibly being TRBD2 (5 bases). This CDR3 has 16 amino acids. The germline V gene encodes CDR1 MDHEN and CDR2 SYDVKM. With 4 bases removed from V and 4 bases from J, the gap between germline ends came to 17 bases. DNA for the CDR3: TGTGCCAGCAGTTCCCTCCGGGATGTGGTTTACAATGAGCAGTTCTTC. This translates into CASSSLRDVVYNEQFF.